This TCR beta chain was sequenced in a study of T-cell reconstitution after alpha-beta-depleted transplantation in children. General observations from the study: From surviving recipient T cells and thymic progenitors came the high day-60 TCRbeta diversity observed in some patients.

Unique molecular identifiers were incorporated during preparation of the TCRbeta library. TCRdb recomputed calls from the PCR reads with MiXCR, one row per CDR3 protein. The data show roughly 670,000 distinct CDR3 sequences, around 13% seen once. This clonotype has a handful of counts. The target antigen is unknown. The CDR3 has 14 amino acids. CDR1 is SQVTM, CDR2 ANQGSEA, per germline. J lost 3 bases, V lost 6 bases, and 8 bases had no gene match. Sequenced material: PBMCs, taken before TCRalphabeta/CD19-depleted stem cell transplant. The rearrangement links TRBV29-1 to TRBJ2-3; 8 bases align to TRBD2. The clonotype comes from a girl aged 2-15 years with congenital amegakaryocytic thrombocytopenia, due to receive a stem cell transplant. CDR3 nucleotide sequence: TGCAGCGTCCCCGCGGGGGGCAGGACAGATACGCAGTATTTT. It specifies CSVPAGGRTDTQYF.